This TCR beta chain was observed in a study of beta chain features in type 1 diabetes. Study summary: No age, gender or cell yield differences were seen between patients and healthy donors.

Whole-study findings and limits: In comparison with healthy donors, patients had naive, central memory and Treg TCRB repertoires that appeared more similar. Type 1 diabetes patients had moderately but significantly shorter TCRB CDR3s in all four CD4+ subsets.

TCRB transcripts that were expressed got sequenced, as all of the isolated RNA had been reverse transcribed. Profiled with immunoSEQ multiplex PCR; TCRdb holds only in-frame clones, not every one. The table records about 350,000 clones, around a fifth of them present only once. Naive, central memory, regulatory and stem cell-like memory cells within the CD4+ compartment were sorted using CD45RO/CCR7/CD25/CD127/CD95/CD27. Germline CDR1 is GTSNPN and CDR2 is SVGIG (reference sequence). The CDR3 runs to 15 residues. The V gene end was trimmed by 7 bases and the J gene end by 1 base; junction bases not matched to a gene: 11. About this clone: Its antigen is as yet unknown.

The rearrangement links TRBV30 to TRBJ1-1; 8 positions match TRBD1. This clonotype was sampled from a woman younger than 35 in good health. Sequenced material: naive CD4+ T cells from blood. The CDR3 DNA reads as TGTGCCTCCCGGACAGGGTGGAATCGGAACACTGAAGCTTTCTTT. As protein: CASRTGWNRNTEAFF.